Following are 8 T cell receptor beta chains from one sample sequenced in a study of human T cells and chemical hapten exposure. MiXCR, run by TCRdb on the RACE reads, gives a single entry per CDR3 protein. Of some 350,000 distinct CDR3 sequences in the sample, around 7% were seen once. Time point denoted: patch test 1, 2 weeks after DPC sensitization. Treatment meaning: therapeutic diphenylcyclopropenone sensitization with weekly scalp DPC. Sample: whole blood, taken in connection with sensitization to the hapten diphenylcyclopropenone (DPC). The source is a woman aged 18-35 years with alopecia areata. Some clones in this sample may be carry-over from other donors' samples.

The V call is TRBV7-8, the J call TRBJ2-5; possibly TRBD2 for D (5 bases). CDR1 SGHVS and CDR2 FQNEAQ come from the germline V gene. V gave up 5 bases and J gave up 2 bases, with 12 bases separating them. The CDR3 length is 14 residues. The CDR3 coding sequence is TGTGCCAGCAGCCACGAAGCGGAGCAAGAGACCCAGTACTTC. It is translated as CASSHEAEQETQYF.

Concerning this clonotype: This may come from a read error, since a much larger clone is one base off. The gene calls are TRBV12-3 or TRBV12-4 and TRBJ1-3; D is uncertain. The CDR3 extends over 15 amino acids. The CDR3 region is CASSLNRLAGNTIHF. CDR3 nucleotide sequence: TGTGCCAGCAGTTTAAACAGACTCGCTGGAAACACCATACATTTT.

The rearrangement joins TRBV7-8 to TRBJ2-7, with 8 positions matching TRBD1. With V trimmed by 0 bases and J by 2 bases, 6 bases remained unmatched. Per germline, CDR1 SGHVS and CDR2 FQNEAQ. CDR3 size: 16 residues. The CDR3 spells CASSLAPSGGPYEQYF. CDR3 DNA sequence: TGTGCCAGCAGCTTAGCCCCCTCAGGGGGCCCCTACGAGCAGTACTTC.

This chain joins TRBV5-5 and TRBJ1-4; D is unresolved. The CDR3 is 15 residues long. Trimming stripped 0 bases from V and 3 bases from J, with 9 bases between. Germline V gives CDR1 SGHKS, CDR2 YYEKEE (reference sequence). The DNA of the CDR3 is TGTGCCAGCAGCTTGGGCCTTAGCTCTAATGAAAAACTGTTTTTT. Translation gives CASSLGLSSNEKLFF.

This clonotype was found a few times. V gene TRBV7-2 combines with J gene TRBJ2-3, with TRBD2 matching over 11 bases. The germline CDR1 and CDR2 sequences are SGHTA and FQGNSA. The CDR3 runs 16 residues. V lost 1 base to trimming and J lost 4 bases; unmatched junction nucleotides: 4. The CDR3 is CASSLVIAGGSDTQYF. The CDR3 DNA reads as TGTGCCAGCAGCTTAGTAATAGCGGGGGGGTCAGATACGCAGTATTTT. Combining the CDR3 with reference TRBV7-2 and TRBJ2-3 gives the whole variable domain GAGVSQSPSNKVTEKGKDVELRCDPISGHTALYWYRQSLGQGLEFLIYFQGNSAPDKSGLPSDRFSAERTGGSVSTLTIQRTQQEDSAVYLCASSLVIAGGSDTQYFGPGTRLTVL.

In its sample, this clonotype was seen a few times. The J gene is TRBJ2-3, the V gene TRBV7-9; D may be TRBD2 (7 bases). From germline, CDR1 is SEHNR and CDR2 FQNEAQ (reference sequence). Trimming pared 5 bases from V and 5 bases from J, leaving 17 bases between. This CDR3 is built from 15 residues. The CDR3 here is CASSPQTSRGDTQYF. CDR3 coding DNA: TGTGCCAGCAGCCCGCAGACTAGCAGGGGAGATACGCAGTATTTT.

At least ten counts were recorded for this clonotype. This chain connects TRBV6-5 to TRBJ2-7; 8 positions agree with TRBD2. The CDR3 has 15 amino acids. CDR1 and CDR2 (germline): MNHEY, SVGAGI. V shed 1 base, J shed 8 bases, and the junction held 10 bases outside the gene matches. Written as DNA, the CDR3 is TGTGCCAGCAGTTACTGGGGTAGCGGGGCCTCCCAGCAGTACTTC. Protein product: CASSYWGSGASQQYF.

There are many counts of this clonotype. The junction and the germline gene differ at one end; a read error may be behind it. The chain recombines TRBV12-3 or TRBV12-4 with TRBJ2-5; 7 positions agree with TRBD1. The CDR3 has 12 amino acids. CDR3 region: CASSLHQTGQVF. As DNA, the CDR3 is TGTGCCAGCAGTCTCCATCAGACAGGACAGGTCTTC.